These 30 T cell receptor beta chains were all obtained from the same sample, sequenced in a study of human T cells and chemical hapten exposure. The time point here: pre-sensitization, week 0. Treatment denoted: therapeutic diphenylcyclopropenone sensitization with weekly scalp DPC. One entry per CDR3 protein, called by TCRdb with MiXCR from the RACE reads. The table records about 110,000 distinct CDR3 sequences, roughly an eighth of them present only once. Material: whole blood, obtained in connection with sensitization to the hapten diphenylcyclopropenone (DPC). The receptors derive from a woman aged 45-65 years with alopecia areata. Some clones in this sample may be carry-over from other donors' samples.

This chain connects TRBV20-1 to TRBJ2-1; TRBD2 matches 11 bases. Germline CDR1 is DFQATT and CDR2 is SNEGSKA (reference sequence). The CDR3 extends over 17 amino acids. With 4 bases clipped from V and 0 bases from J, the junction kept 8 bases outside the gene matches. Written as DNA, the CDR3 is TGCAGTGCTATGCTGGGACTAGCGGTCTTCTCCTACAATGAGCAGTTCTTC. Translating gives CSAMLGLAVFSYNEQFF.

This clonotype was recorded many times. The V gene is TRBV12-3 or TRBV12-4, the J gene TRBJ1-1; unclear D gene. The CDR3 totals 12 residues. Trimming left V 6 bases short and J 6 bases short, with 11 bases between. The CDR3 loop is CASRGRRAEAFF. The CDR3 DNA reads as TGTGCCAGCAGGGGCAGGCGAGCTGAAGCTTTCTTT.

This clonotype was seen at least ten times. CDR3 nucleotides: TGTGCCAGCAGCAAGGACAGGGGAGATGAAGCTTTCTTT. The encoded protein is CASSKDRGDEAFF. The chain employs TRBV7-2 and TRBJ1-1; TRBD1 matches at 9 bases. CDR1 SGHTA and CDR2 FQGNSA come from the germline V gene. This CDR3 spans 13 amino acids. The V segment lost 5 bases and the J segment 7 bases; nucleotides outside the gene matches: 5.

V and J are TRBV29-1 and TRBJ2-7; 13 positions match TRBD2. With 3 bases clipped from V and 8 bases from J, the junction kept 7 bases outside the gene matches. Germline V gives CDR1 SQVTM, CDR2 ANQGSEA. The CDR3 extends over 14 amino acids. CDR3 bases: TGCAGCGTTGAGGGACTAGCGGGAAGGATTCAGCAGTACTTC. Protein: CSVEGLAGRIQQYF.

This clonotype was seen ten or more times. This chain's CDR3 is CASSQDEDYPRELFF. The CDR3 DNA follows: TGTGCCAGCAGCCAAGATGAGGACTACCCCCGAGAGCTGTTTTTT. This chain uses TRBV4-2 with TRBJ2-2, with a tentative D call TRBD2 (6 bases). V gave up 0 bases and J gave up 11 bases, with 16 bases separating them. Germline values: CDR1 LGHNA, CDR2 YNFKEQ. This CDR3 is 15 amino acids long.

The V gene is TRBV15, the J gene TRBJ1-1; D unresolved. The CDR3 runs to 14 residues. Germline V gene lookup returns CDR1 LNHNV and CDR2 YYDKDF (reference sequence). V was shortened by 0 bases and J by 6 bases, with 11 bases between the two germline ends. In DNA form, the CDR3 reads TGTGCCACCAGCAGAGATATTTCCTCGGCTGAAGCTTTCTTT. Translation: CATSRDISSAEAFF.

This clonotype occurred many times. The V call is TRBV7-8, the J call TRBJ1-2, with a weak D call TRBD1 (6 bases). The CDR3 runs 14 residues. Germline assignment: CDR1 SGHVS and CDR2 FQNEAQ. Trimming took off 5 bases at V and 0 bases at J, with 10 bases between the two ends. The chain's CDR3 is CASSPRGTNYGYTF. In nucleotides, the CDR3 is TGTGCCAGCAGCCCCAGGGGCACTAACTATGGCTACACCTTC.

This chain uses TRBV27 with TRBJ1-1; a weak D match, TRBD1 (6 bases). Trimming shortened V by 6 bases and J by 3 bases, and 11 bases separated the two germline ends. CDR1 is MNHEY and CDR2 is SMNVEV in the germline V gene (reference sequence). The length of the CDR3 is 13 residues. Here the CDR3 reads CASREGGDTEAFF. The DNA for the CDR3 is TGTGCCAGCAGAGAGGGGGGGGACACTGAAGCTTTCTTT.

This clonotype was counted between two and nine times. The chain links TRBV4-3 to TRBJ1-1; no reliable D call. The germline V and J ends were trimmed by 0 bases and 13 bases, with 21 bases remaining between them. This CDR3 region has 15 residues. Germline V CDR1 and CDR2: LGHNA, YSLEER. The CDR3 spells CASSQDRGGRWKDFF. CDR3 sequence (DNA): TGCGCCAGCAGCCAAGATCGGGGTGGCAGGTGGAAAGATTTCTTT.

This clonotype has a count of ten or more. This chain connects TRBV19 to TRBJ2-7; 10 bases are shared with TRBD1. Germline V gene data show CDR1 as LNHDA and CDR2 as SQIVND (reference sequence). The CDR3 consists of 14 residues. V was clipped by 6 bases and J by 2 bases; unmatched bases: 4. The CDR3 spells CASRSGQGAYEQYF. CDR3 DNA sequence: TGTGCCAGTAGAAGTGGACAGGGGGCCTACGAGCAGTACTTC.

In this sample, this clonotype turned up a few times. CDR3 amino acids: CASSLMGGDTGELFF. DNA of the CDR3: TGCGCCAGCAGCTTGATGGGGGGCGACACCGGGGAGCTGTTTTTT. J is TRBJ2-2 and V is TRBV5-1, with D tentatively TRBD1 or TRBD2 (6 bases each). CDR1 and CDR2 (germline): SGHRS, YFSETQ. The CDR3 length is 15 residues. Trimming left V 1 base short and J 3 bases short, with 10 bases between.

This sequence joins TRBV7-9 and TRBJ2-5, with 8 bases matching TRBD2. The J segment lost 9 bases and the V segment lost 4 bases, leaving 13 bases of the junction unmatched. This CDR3 comprises 15 residues. The V gene's germline CDR1 is SEHNR and CDR2 FQNEAQ (reference sequence). The CDR3 loop is CASSSDRREAGAQYF. CDR3 DNA sequence: TGTGCCAGCAGCTCCGACCGGCGGGAGGCCGGGGCCCAGTACTTC.

J is TRBJ2-1 and V is TRBV18, with D perhaps TRBD1 (6 bases). CDR1 is KGHSH and CDR2 is LQKENI in the germline V gene. V was trimmed by 2 bases and J by 7 bases, leaving 9 bases between them. CDR3 size: 13 residues. The CDR3 DNA reads as TGTGCCAGCTCACCATCACAGGGAAATGAGCAGTTCTTC. Its translation: CASSPSQGNEQFF.

The CDR3 reads CASSSEGMPYNEQFF. The CDR3 DNA sequence: TGTGCCAGCAGTTCAGAGGGCATGCCCTACAATGAGCAGTTCTTC. This chain connects TRBV6-4 to TRBJ2-1, with D maybe TRBD2 (5 bases). V was shortened by 5 bases and J by 2 bases, with 13 bases between the two germline ends. The CDR3 consists of 15 residues. Germline CDR1 is MRHNA and CDR2 is SNTAGT.

The rearrangement uses TRBV5-1 and TRBJ2-5, with D possibly matching TRBD1 (5 bases). Per germline, CDR1 SGHRS and CDR2 YFSETQ. V was clipped by 0 bases and J by 3 bases, with 12 bases between them. CDR3 length equals 15 residues. In DNA form, the CDR3 reads TGCGCCAGCAGCTTGGGGTCAGGGAACGAAGAGACCCAGTACTTC. This gives the protein CASSLGSGNEETQYF.

The chain uses TRBV7-2 and TRBJ2-1, with TRBD2 as a possible D gene (6 bases). Germline lookup yields CDR1 SGHTA and CDR2 FQGNSA. The germline V and J ends were trimmed by 5 bases and 6 bases, with 14 bases remaining between them. The CDR3 runs 14 residues. For the CDR3, the DNA is TGTGCCAGCAGCCCACGAGCCGGGAGCAATGAGCAGTTCTTC. This translates into CASSPRAGSNEQFF.

The chain joins TRBV7-9 to TRBJ2-7; the match to TRBD2 covers 7 bases. V dropped 6 bases and J dropped 5; count of bases not matched to a gene: 7. The CDR3 is made up of 13 amino acids. Germline CDR1 is SEHNR and CDR2 is FQNEAQ (reference sequence). CDR3 coding DNA: TGTGCCAGCAGGGTAACTAGCGTCGACGAGCAGTACTTC. It yields the protein CASRVTSVDEQYF.

In this sample, this clonotype turned up many times. This chain joins TRBV4-3 and TRBJ1-6; D remains ambiguous. This CDR3 comprises 14 residues. V lost 0 bases and J 9 bases, leaving 9 bases between the germline ends. CDR1 LGHNA and CDR2 YSLEER come from the germline V gene. The CDR3 reads CASSQDQIISPLHF. CDR3 nucleotides: TGCGCCAGCAGCCAAGATCAAATCATTTCACCCCTCCACTTT.

This sequence joins TRBV5-4 and TRBJ2-5; no reliable D call. The CDR3 loop spans 11 amino acids. Germline-derived CDR1 and CDR2 are SGHNT and YYREEE (reference sequence). The V end was cut by 4 bases, the J end by 1 base, with 2 bases between. CDR3: CASSVQETQYF. The CDR3 coding sequence is TGTGCCAGCAGCGTCCAAGAGACCCAGTACTTC.

V usage is TRBV28 and J usage is TRBJ2-3; 7 nucleotides match TRBD2. The CDR3 covers 14 residues. CDR1 and CDR2 from the germline V gene are MDHEN and SYDVKM. V lost 6 bases to trimming and J lost 5 bases; unmatched junction nucleotides: 8. The CDR3 bases are TGTGCCAGCAGCCGGGGAGCGGGATTAGATACGCAGTATTTT. This sequence encodes CASSRGAGLDTQYF.

The chain links TRBV4-1 to TRBJ1-6; the D is unclear. V was trimmed by 0 bases and J by 5 bases, leaving 8 bases between them. CDR3 size: 15 residues. CDR1 and CDR2 (germline): MGHRA, YSYEKL. The CDR3 spells CASSQEAENNSPLHF. The DNA of the CDR3 is TGCGCCAGCAGCCAAGAGGCGGAAAATAATTCACCCCTCCACTTT.

This clonotype was seen a few times. The V call is TRBV18, the J call TRBJ2-7; 9 positions agree with TRBD2. The CDR3 has 15 amino acids. The V and J ends lost 6 bases and 0 bases, in that order; junction bases with no gene match: 6. The germline V gene has CDR1 KGHSH and CDR2 LQKENI. CDR3 region: CASSPTSGPSYEQYF. The CDR3 DNA reads as TGTGCCAGCTCCCCTACTAGCGGGCCCTCCTACGAGCAGTACTTC. Full variable domain (rest looked up from reference TRBV18 and TRBJ2-7): NAGVMQNPRHLVRRRGQEARLRCSPMKGHSHVYWYRQLPEEGLKFMVYLQKENIIDESGMPKERFSAEFPKEGPSILRIQQVVRGDSAAYFCASSPTSGPSYEQYFGPGTRLTVT.

This clonotype was counted at least ten times. This chain connects TRBV5-8 to TRBJ2-7; D call uncertain. This CDR3 contains 13 residues. Looked up from germline, CDR1 is SGHTS and CDR2 is YDEGEE. Trimming took off 1 base at V and 7 bases at J, with 12 bases between the two ends. The DNA of the CDR3 is TGTGCCAGCAGCTTGAGGTTTACAGAGGAGCAGTACTTC. This translates into CASSLRFTEEQYF. Supplemented by reference TRBV5-8 and TRBJ2-7, the full variable domain reads EAGVTQSPTHLIKTRGQQATLRCSPISGHTSVYWYQQALGLGLQFLLWYDEGEERNRGNFPPRFSGRQFPNYSSELNVNALELEDSALYLCASSLRFTEEQYFGPGTRLTVT.

This clonotype occurred many times. The chain couples TRBV5-4 to TRBJ1-4; D perhaps matches TRBD1 (6 bases). CDR3 length equals 14 residues. V dropped 0 bases and J dropped 7 bases, with 10 bases sitting between them. CDR1 SGHNT and CDR2 YYREEE come from the germline V gene (reference sequence). The CDR3 coding sequence is TGTGCCAGCAGCTTGGCAGGGGTGCGTGAAAAACTGTTTTTT. Protein sequence: CASSLAGVREKLFF.

This clonotype appeared a few times. The chain has TRBV18 and TRBJ2-7, with D tentatively TRBD2 (5 bases). The germline CDR1 and CDR2 sequences are KGHSH and LQKENI. V lost 2 bases and J lost 1, with 12 bases in between. This CDR3 comprises 15 residues. The CDR3 region is CASSPWTAGSYEQYF. The DNA of the CDR3 is TGTGCCAGCTCACCATGGACTGCAGGTTCCTACGAGCAGTACTTC.

This clonotype was seen only a few times. The rearrangement links TRBV7-2 to TRBJ2-7; either TRBD1 or TRBD2 may fit D (5 bases each). With 2 bases removed from V and 2 bases from J, the gap between germline ends came to 16 bases. The CDR3 totals 16 residues. Germline loops: CDR1 SGHTA, CDR2 FQGNSA. The CDR3 loop is CASSLSGGRAAYEQYF. The CDR3 region has the DNA TGTGCCAGCAGCTTAAGTGGAGGCAGGGCAGCCTACGAGCAGTACTTC. Variable domain in full (rest from reference TRBV7-2 and TRBJ2-7): GAGVSQSPSNKVTEKGKDVELRCDPISGHTALYWYRQSLGQGLEFLIYFQGNSAPDKSGLPSDRFSAERTGGSVSTLTIQRTQQEDSAVYLCASSLSGGRAAYEQYFGPGTRLTVT.

This chain uses TRBV11-2 with TRBJ2-1; the match to TRBD1 covers 7 bases. The CDR3 runs to 14 residues. Germline V gene data show CDR1 as SGHAT and CDR2 as FQNNGV. J gave up 6 bases and V 6 bases, and 8 bases lay outside the gene matches. The CDR3 bases are TGTGCCAGCAGTCCCGGGACAGCCAGCAATGAGCAGTTCTTC. Protein product: CASSPGTASNEQFF.

This clonotype was recorded many times. This chain joins TRBV27 and TRBJ1-1; maybe TRBD1 (6 bases). The V and J ends lost 5 bases and 5 bases respectively, with 12 bases between them. Germline values: CDR1 MNHEY, CDR2 SMNVEV (reference sequence). This CDR3 is built from 13 residues. CDR3 loop: CASSKQGVTEAFF. The CDR3 coding sequence is TGTGCCAGCAGTAAACAGGGTGTTACTGAAGCTTTCTTT.

This clonotype was counted many times. The chain has TRBV6-1 and TRBJ1-1; perhaps TRBD1 as D (6 bases). This CDR3 contains 13 residues. The V gene lost 7 bases and the J gene lost 7 bases, with 16 bases spanning the gap. Germline CDR1 reads MNHNS; CDR2 reads SASEGT. CDR3 loop: CASILTGAYEAFF. The CDR3 DNA sequence: TGTGCCAGCATCCTTACGGGGGCGTATGAAGCTTTCTTT.

This clonotype was detected only a few times. The rearrangement links TRBV12-3 or TRBV12-4 to TRBJ1-6; possible D gene TRBD1, 5 bases. The CDR3 covers 15 residues. Deletions cut 5 bases from V and 7 bases from J, with 15 bases between. The CDR3 loop reads CASSPSTGGNSPLHF. Here the CDR3 DNA reads TGTGCCAGCAGTCCATCCACAGGTGGCAATTCACCCCTCCACTTT.